The clone carrying this TCR beta chain was counted a few times. It is likely a read error: a sequence one base away is far more abundant. TCR beta libraries were built with iRepertoire HTBI primers and Arm-PCR of CDR3 regions. TCRdb reprocessed the multiplex PCR reads via MiXCR and lists one record per CDR3 protein. The sample includes more than 300,000 distinct CDR3 sequences, roughly 21% seen only once; the top ten take approximately 31%. This sample stems from a study of regulatory T cells in long-lasting Graves disease. The CDR3 is 16 amino acids. Regarding time point: persistent/refractory GD, antithyroid drugs over 5 years with positive TRAb. Researchers made the TCR library from RNA that was extracted from PBMCs.

Source: peripheral blood mononuclear cells (PBMCs), taken when the disease was refractory, from a patient treated with antithyroid drugs. The sequence was collected from a female donor with Graves disease. V and J are TRBV12-3 or TRBV12-4 and TRBJ2-5; no clear D. CDR3 sequence: CAGSEAKLHLQETQYF. In nucleotides, the CDR3 is TGTGCCGGCAGTGAAGCCAAGTTACACCTCCAAGAGACCCAGTACTTC.